This T cell receptor (beta chain) was retrieved from a study of shared clonotypes between healthy human individuals. Study-wide context: The cohort had a couple of women and a few men, ages 18 to 49.

The donors were all Caucasian adults (living in Nashville, Tennessee). The CDR3 is 11 residues long. V lost 8 bases, J lost 4 bases, and 8 bases lay in between. Per the germline V gene, CDR1 is MNHNY and CDR2 is SVGAGI (reference sequence). Assay used: immunoSEQ multiplex PCR; TCRdb lists only in-frame clones, some missing. The sample carries more than 850,000 clones, approximately 80% recorded once. The sequence was obtained from a man in his late teens or twenties in good health. Some clones in this sample may be carry-over from other donors' samples. The genes are TRBV6-6 and TRBJ1-2, with D unclear. What was sequenced was memory CD4+ T cells from PBMCs. Subset here: CD45RA-negative fraction. The CDR3 region has the DNA TGTGCCAGCGGATCCTCCTATGGCTACACCTTC. Translating it yields CASGSSYGYTF.